At least ten counts were recorded for the clone carrying this T cell receptor (beta chain). Antigen: not known. PBMCs were isolated from an approximately 10 ml sample of fresh peripheral blood. CDR3 regions of TCR beta were amplified from RNA transcripts. Investigators did first-round RT-PCR with HTBI primers, then second-round multiplex PCR. TCRdb re-called the multiplex PCR reads with MiXCR, one entry per CDR3 protein. The top ten clones hold approximately 9.8% of a sample with hundreds of thousands of distinct CDR3 sequences, about an eighth of them seen once. CDR1 is MNHEY and CDR2 is SMNVEV in the germline V gene (reference sequence). V gave up 5 bases and J gave up 9 bases; unmatched junction bases: 12. CDR3 length: 16 residues. These data belong to a study of Graves' ophthalmopathy and Graves' hyperthyroidism. Findings of the study overall: Blood shared most expanded thyroid clonotypes above 0.001 frequency.

The rearrangement links TRBV27 to TRBJ1-6; 8 bases match TRBD1. Material for sequencing was blood. The TCR was taken from a woman aged 25 to 39 with Graves' ophthalmopathy. As DNA, the CDR3 is TGTGCCAGCAGTCCCCGACAGGGGAGGGATGGTTCACCCCTCCACTTT. It is translated as CASSPRQGRDGSPLHF.